These 27 T cell receptor beta chains were sequenced from one sample in a study of blood T cell repertoires in COVID-19. Clones were read by immunoSEQ multiplex PCR, and TCRdb kept only the in-frame ones, dropping some. Found here are more than 80,000 clones, about four fifths of them singletons; the top ten hold 6% to 7.5%. Sequenced: peripheral blood. The receptors originated from a man aged 45-60 years with active or convalescent COVID-19.

This clone was observed many times. The rearrangement joins TRBV19 to TRBJ1-1, with 8 bases lining up with TRBD1. V shed 9 bases, J shed 3 bases, and the junction held 6 bases outside the gene matches. This CDR3 contains 13 residues. Per germline, CDR1 LNHDA and CDR2 SQIVND (reference sequence). This chain's CDR3 is CASRTGRHTEAFF. For the CDR3, the DNA is TGTGCCAGCAGGACAGGGAGGCACACTGAAGCTTTCTTT.

The chain is built from TRBV28 and TRBJ1-2; tentatively, D is TRBD1 (5 bases). Germline CDR1 MDHEN, CDR2 SYDVKM. The CDR3 contains 13 residues. Trimming left V 0 bases short and J 5 bases short, with 7 bases between. Written as DNA, the CDR3 is TGTGCCAGCAGTTTATGGGGGCTTTATGGCTACACCTTC. Its translation is CASSLWGLYGYTF.

J is TRBJ2-2 and V is TRBV7-2; D uncertain. Germline CDR1 and CDR2: SGHTA and FQGNSA. The CDR3 is 15 amino acids. Trimming shortened V by 1 base and J by 5 bases, and 11 bases separated the two germline ends. The CDR3 reads CASSLVDTPTGELFF. CDR3 coding DNA: TGTGCCAGCAGCTTAGTTGACACCCCGACCGGGGAGCTGTTTTTT.

This chain connects TRBV30 to TRBJ2-1, with TRBD2 matching over 11 bases. V dropped 0 bases and J dropped 6; count of bases not matched to a gene: 7. The CDR3 extends over 16 amino acids. In germline, CDR1 is GTSNPN, CDR2 SVGIG (reference sequence). CDR3 nucleotide sequence: TGTGCCTGGAGTGTAGTAGCGGGGGGGTTAAGCAATGAGCAGTTCTTC. Translation: CAWSVVAGGLSNEQFF.

V usage is TRBV15 and J usage is TRBJ2-1, with 12 positions matching TRBD2. Germline-derived CDR1 and CDR2 are LNHNV and YYDKDF (reference sequence). The CDR3 consists of 16 residues. After removal of 6 bases from V and 5 bases from J, the junction contained 8 bases not matched to a gene. As DNA, the CDR3 is TGTGCCACCAGGGTTTCTAGCGGGGGGGCCCACAATGAGCAGTTCTTC. This encodes CATRVSSGGAHNEQFF.

The chain couples TRBV2 to TRBJ1-1, with D possibly being TRBD1 (5 bases). CDR1 and CDR2 from the germline V gene are SNHLY and FYNNEI. The CDR3 has 14 amino acids. Trimming took off 7 bases at V and 0 bases at J, with 12 bases between the two ends. In DNA form, the CDR3 reads TGTGCCAGCACCCGGGACTCCATGAACACTGAAGCTTTCTTT. Its translation: CASTRDSMNTEAFF.

The chain employs TRBV5-1 and TRBJ2-4; 10 bases fit TRBD2. Germline trimming cut 2 bases from V and 5 bases from J; bases unmatched to any gene: 7. From germline, CDR1 is SGHRS and CDR2 YFSETQ. The CDR3 runs to 16 residues. CDR3 protein: CASSLASGGAQNIQYF. The DNA for the CDR3 is TGCGCCAGCAGCTTAGCCAGCGGGGGGGCCCAAAACATTCAGTACTTC.

The chain combines TRBV25-1 with TRBJ1-6; D not certain. Germline V gene sequence: CDR1 MGHDK, CDR2 SYGVNS. This CDR3 is 12 amino acids long. The ends were cut back, 7 bases at V and 4 bases at J, with 5 bases in the middle. Here the CDR3 DNA reads TGTGCCAGCAATAGTTATAATTCACCCCTCCACTTT. Translated: CASNSYNSPLHF.

This clone was observed a single time. This chain joins TRBV30 and TRBJ2-3; D gene uncertain. This CDR3 spans 12 amino acids. The germline gives CDR1 GTSNPN, CDR2 SVGIG (reference sequence). The V end lost 3 bases, the J end lost 0 bases, and 4 bases lay between the germline ends. CDR3 sequence: CAWRTSTDTQYF. In nucleotides, the CDR3 is TGTGCCTGGAGAACTAGCACAGATACGCAGTATTTT.

The chain combines TRBV3-1 (or the pseudogene TRBV3-2) with TRBJ1-2, with D tentatively TRBD1 (5 bases). Trimming stripped 0 bases from V and 0 bases from J, with 26 bases between. CDR3 length equals 21 residues. CDR1 LGHDT and CDR2 YNNKEL come from the germline V gene (reference sequence). The CDR3 loop is CASSQDASGGAIGRANYGYTF. The CDR3 bases are TGTGCCAGCAGCCAAGATGCGAGCGGAGGGGCAATAGGTAGGGCTAACTATGGCTACACCTTC.

Concerning this clone itself: Other DNA sequences in this specimen translate into the identical CDR3. The rearrangement joins TRBV4-1 to TRBJ2-5, with TRBD2 identical over 11 bases. Trimming at V came to 1 base and at J to 2 bases, leaving 9 bases not matched to a gene. CDR3 length equals 18 residues. CDR1 and CDR2 from the germline V gene are MGHRA and YSYEKL. CDR3 bases: TGCGCCAGCAGCCAAGGAGGGTCACTAGCGGGAGTTCAAGAGACCCAGTACTTC. Its protein product is CASSQGGSLAGVQETQYF.

V and J are TRBV11-3 and TRBJ2-2; 8 nucleotides align to TRBD2. J lost 4 bases, V lost 2 bases, and 3 bases had no gene match. There are 15 residues in the CDR3. Germline V gene lookup returns CDR1 SGHNT and CDR2 YENEEA. The CDR3 protein is CASSLIAGSTGELFF. Written as DNA, the CDR3 is TGTGCCAGCAGCTTAATAGCGGGGAGCACCGGGGAGCTGTTTTTT.

The CDR3 here is CASSDRGGQTQYF. For the CDR3, the DNA is TGTGCCAGCAGTGATCGGGGAGGGCAGACCCAGTACTTC. The chain recombines TRBV2 with TRBJ2-5, with 7 bases aligning to TRBD2. Trimming cost V 3 bases and J 6 bases; bases outside gene matches: 4. CDR1 SNHLY and CDR2 FYNNEI come from the germline V gene. The length of the CDR3 is 13 residues.

CDR3 residues: CASSISSDSFGELFF. CDR3 coding DNA: TGTGCCAGCAGCATCTCGAGCGACAGTTTCGGGGAGCTGTTTTTT. The chain combines TRBV11-1 with TRBJ2-2; possibly TRBD1 for D (5 bases). V lost 5 bases, J lost 7 bases, and 17 bases lay in between. Germline V gives CDR1 SGHAT, CDR2 FQDESV (reference sequence). This CDR3 has 15 residues.

A word on this clone: One base away lies a much larger clone, so this may be a sequencing read error. The V gene is TRBV6-1, the J gene TRBJ1-5, with 7 bases that match TRBD1. The CDR3 is 16 residues long. Germline V gene lookup returns CDR1 MNHNS and CDR2 SASEGT. CDR3 loop: CAGSEQGTERYQPQHF. The CDR3 DNA reads as TGTGCCGGCAGTGAACAAGGGACAGAGCGATATCAGCCCCAGCATTTT.

This sequence joins TRBV5-5 and TRBJ2-5; D possibly corresponds to TRBD1 (5 bases). This CDR3 comprises 13 residues. The germline V gene encodes CDR1 SGHKS and CDR2 YYEKEE (reference sequence). The V end was cut by 4 bases, the J end by 0 bases, with 7 bases between. The CDR3 sequence: CASSRTYQETQYF. The CDR3 DNA is TGTGCCAGCAGCCGGACATACCAAGAGACCCAGTACTTC.

The chain couples TRBV24-1 to TRBJ1-5; TRBD1 matches 7 bases. CDR3 length: 14 amino acids. The germline CDR1 and CDR2 sequences are KGHDR and SFDVKD. The trim removed 6 bases at V and 3 bases at J, leaving 4 bases unmatched. The CDR3 loop reads CATSTGAPNQPQHF. The CDR3 nucleotides read TGTGCCACCAGTACAGGGGCCCCCAATCAGCCCCAGCATTTT.

This clone appeared a single time. J is TRBJ2-3 and V is TRBV5-5, with 7 bases matching TRBD1. Germline CDR1 reads SGHKS; CDR2 reads YYEKEE (reference sequence). There are 14 residues in the CDR3. Unmatched junction bases numbered 2, after V lost 3 bases and J lost 1 base. CDR3 DNA sequence: TGTGCCAGCAGCTACCAGGGGGGCACAGATACGCAGTATTTT. Translation gives CASSYQGGTDTQYF.

The rearrangement joins TRBV4-2 to TRBJ1-1, with 8 positions matching TRBD1. This CDR3 has 15 amino acids. V shed 0 bases, J shed 4 bases, and the junction held 4 bases outside the gene matches. Germline V gene data show CDR1 as LGHNA and CDR2 as YNFKEQ. The CDR3 DNA sequence: TGTGCCAGCAGCCAAGAGGCAGGGGGCATCACTGAAGCTTTCTTT. Translated: CASSQEAGGITEAFF.

V usage is TRBV6-5 and J usage is TRBJ1-6; TRBD1 might be the D (6 bases). CDR1 and CDR2 from the germline V gene are MNHEY and SVGAGI. V shed 7 bases and J shed 8 bases, with 18 bases lying between them. The CDR3 is 15 amino acids. This CDR3 is CASTSGAGVDSPLHF. In nucleotides, the CDR3 is TGTGCCAGCACCTCAGGGGCAGGGGTGGATTCACCCCTCCACTTT.

The J gene is TRBJ2-3, the V gene TRBV6-6, with 8 positions matching TRBD2. The germline gives CDR1 MNHNY, CDR2 SVGAGI (reference sequence). The CDR3 runs 14 residues. The V and J ends lost 6 bases and 1 base, in that order; junction bases with no gene match: 3. CDR3 nucleotides: TGTGCCAGCAGGGTGCGGGGGGGCACAGATACGCAGTATTTT. This translates into CASRVRGGTDTQYF.

This CDR3 reads CASSPTVGGPHNEQFF. The CDR3 DNA reads as TGCGCCAGCAGCCCCACCGTGGGGGGGCCCCACAATGAGCAGTTCTTC. The chain uses TRBV5-1 and TRBJ2-1, with a tentative D call TRBD2 (7 bases). Germline assignment: CDR1 SGHRS and CDR2 YFSETQ. This CDR3 contains 16 residues. The V and J ends lost 4 bases and 5 bases respectively, with 19 bases between them.

The chain has TRBV12-1 and TRBJ2-2; TRBD2 is the table's D call and was not checked against the DNA. TRBV12-1 is a pseudogene segment. This CDR3 has 15 residues. The CDR3 is CASSFAGLITGELFF. CDR3 bases: TGTGCCAGCAGCTTTGCGGGACTAATCACCGGGGAGCTGTTTTTT.

The CDR3 bases are TGTGCCAGCTCACCAGAGGGTTGGGAGACCCAGTACTTC. Translating gives CASSPEGWETQYF. V and J are TRBV18 and TRBJ2-5; D perhaps matches TRBD2 (5 bases). V lost 2 bases, J lost 5 bases, and 9 bases lay in between. The CDR3 contains 13 residues. In germline, CDR1 is KGHSH, CDR2 LQKENI.

This rearrangement joins TRBV5-3 to TRBJ1-1, with D tentatively TRBD1 (5 bases). TRBV5-3 is annotated as an ORF whose role is uncertain. The CDR3 is made up of 14 amino acids. Trimming removed 3 bases from V and 12 bases from J, with 21 bases in between. In nucleotides, the CDR3 is TGTGCCAGAAGCTCCGAGGATAATAAGGGGATACCTTTCTTT. Translated, it gives CARSSEDNKGIPFF.

A single count supports this clone. The V call is TRBV4-3, the J call TRBJ1-2; 9 nucleotides align to TRBD1. This CDR3 is 16 amino acids long. V shed 2 bases, J shed 3 bases, and the junction held 7 bases outside the gene matches. Germline loops: CDR1 LGHNA, CDR2 YSLEER. The CDR3 region has the DNA TGCGCCAGCAGCCAACCAGACAGGGGGAGCGACTATGGCTACACCTTC. Translation gives CASSQPDRGSDYGYTF.

The chain has TRBV4-3 and TRBJ2-2; D is unclear. Trimming shortened V by 0 bases and J by 0 bases, and 8 bases separated the two germline ends. Germline values: CDR1 LGHNA, CDR2 YSLEER. This CDR3 is built from 16 residues. The CDR3 protein is CASSQDSAPNTGELFF. CDR3 bases: TGCGCCAGCAGCCAAGACAGCGCCCCGAACACCGGGGAGCTGTTTTTT.